This T cell receptor (beta chain) was documented in a study of blood T cell repertoires in COVID-19 (TCRdb year 2020). With regard to the full study: Samples from collaborators originated in the United States, Italy and Spain and spanned both the acute and convalescent phases of COVID-19. Subjects who had been exposed to COVID-19, were actively infected with it, or had recovered from it provided the deeply sampled blood TCRbeta repertoires that made up the dataset. Samples came from the ongoing ImmuneRACE study (first 160 participants) plus 1,254 subjects from 6 global collaborators. The repertoires were released in a freely available public database meant as a resource for research on the immune response to SARS-CoV-2. A de-identified subject ID, COVID-19 status, age in years and sex were almost always included in the sample metadata. The prospective study material was composed of cDNA or gDNA derived from T cells, B-cell-depleted T cells, or PBMCs. Where available, HLA class I and class II types were taken from metadata supplied by the sample provider and were not determined by assay-based typing. Overall study outcomes, separate from this receptor: The quantity of clinical and demographic metadata differed by source and by participant and was supplied without curation.

The immunoSEQ Assay, a bias-controlled multiplex PCR, was used to amplify TCRbeta CDR3 regions from genomic DNA. As for how the authors treated the data: The number of nucleated cells in each sample was estimated from the amplification of reference gene primers within the assay. Sequence reads were collapsed and filtered to measure the absolute abundance of every unique TCRbeta CDR3 rearrangement. Productive Simpson clonality was computed per sample as the square root of Simpson's diversity index over productive rearrangements. TCRdb obtained this table from immuneACCESS and retained in-frame rearrangements with V and J assigned. These tables miss some clones; where compared with another copy, unresolved V genes account for less than half of the shortfall, and the remainder is unexplained. V, J and clone size were drawn from that table, and D and trimming were deduced from the DNA. The sample has 99,000 or so clones on record, about 80% of them singletons. Roughly a fifth of the sample lies in the top ten.

Each collaborating institution followed its own protocols to collect whole blood in K2EDTA tubes. Collaborator samples were shipped for TCRbeta analysis as frozen whole blood, isolated PBMCs, or DNA extracted from either sample type. In the germline V gene, CDR1 corresponds to MNHEY and CDR2 to SVGAGI. Unmatched junction bases come to 1, with V trimmed by 2 bases and J by 0 bases. The cysteine opens and the phenylalanine closes a CDR3 of 14 amino acids. The kept DNA is CDR3 alone, 42 bases in frame from the first base. On this clone: Its binding antigen is unknown. Per-nucleotide qualities are absent, and no much larger clonotype sits a single base away.

Sequenced: peripheral blood. The chain uses TRBV6-5 and TRBJ2-7, with 7 bases aligning to TRBD2. This clonotype was sampled from a woman in her 70s with acute or convalescent COVID-19. In nucleotide form, the sequence is TGTGCCAGCAGTTACACGGGGGGCTCCTACGAGCAGTACTTC. Translated, this gives CASSYTGGSYEQYF.